Shown below are 19 T cell receptor beta chains from a single sample sequenced in a study of T cells after yellow fever vaccination. TCRdb itself ran the 5' RACE reads through MiXCR, one entry per CDR3 protein. The sample yields about 630,000 distinct CDR3 sequences, 10% to 15% seen once. Here the sequenced sample was PBMCs, taken on the day of the yellow fever booster vaccination. These receptor sequences come from a man aged 25 to 45 who received the YFV17D yellow fever vaccine.

This clonotype was found a few times. The chain carries TRBV20-1 and TRBJ1-4; a weak D match, TRBD1 (5 bases). The CDR3 contains 12 residues. The V end lost 3 bases, the J end lost 6 bases, and 8 bases lay between the germline ends. Germline CDR1 and CDR2: DFQATT and SNEGSKA (reference sequence). The CDR3 is CSARQQDEKLFF. The CDR3 DNA reads TGCAGTGCTAGGCAACAGGATGAAAAACTGTTTTTT.

This clonotype was detected only a few times. V and J are TRBV5-1 and TRBJ2-5; TRBD1 might be the D (6 bases). The CDR3 has 15 amino acids. Trimming removed 2 bases at V and 5 bases at J, with 16 bases between. The V gene's germline CDR1 is SGHRS and CDR2 YFSETQ. CDR3 loop: CASSLRTAEVETQYF. Here the CDR3 DNA reads TGCGCCAGCAGCTTAAGGACAGCGGAGGTGGAGACCCAGTACTTC.

This clonotype was seen repeatedly, ten times or more. One end of the junction fails to match germline, which may point to a read error. This chain joins TRBV6-1 and TRBJ2-7, with TRBD2 identical over 10 bases. This CDR3 contains 14 residues. Germline V gene lookup returns CDR1 MNHNS and CDR2 SASEGT. CDR3 coding DNA: TGTGCCAGCAGCGAAGCGGGAGGGCCTTACGAGCAGTACTTC. Protein product: CASSEAGGPYEQYF.

This clonotype was observed a few times. The gene calls are TRBV4-3 and TRBJ2-7; 10 nucleotides agree with TRBD2. CDR1 and CDR2 from the germline V gene are LGHNA and YSLEER. With V trimmed by 2 bases and J by 3 bases, 10 bases remained unmatched. The CDR3 extends over 17 amino acids. CDR3 region: CASSQTAGTSDYYEQYF. The CDR3, as DNA: TGCGCCAGCAGCCAAACCGCCGGGACTAGCGACTACTACGAGCAGTACTTC.

In its sample, this clonotype was seen a few times. The gene calls are TRBV7-2 and TRBJ2-4, with TRBD1 matching 8 bases. V was clipped by 5 bases and J by 2 bases; unmatched bases: 11. Looked up from germline, CDR1 is SGHTA and CDR2 is FQGNSA. The CDR3 runs to 17 residues. The CDR3, as DNA: TGTGCCAGCAGCCCCTACAGGGGGGCAGGAACCAAAAACATTCAGTACTTC. This translates into CASSPYRGAGTKNIQYF.

This clonotype was picked up a small number of times. The V gene is TRBV20-1, the J gene TRBJ2-5; D possibly corresponds to TRBD1 (7 bases). V gave up 6 bases and J gave up 4 bases, with 21 bases separating them. The length of the CDR3 is 15 residues. The V gene's germline CDR1 is DFQATT and CDR2 SNEGSKA (reference sequence). CDR3 nucleotides: TGCAGTGCACCGGGTGGTGGCAGGGGGGTAGAGACCCAGTACTTC. Its translation is CSAPGGGRGVETQYF.

This clonotype was counted between two and nine times. The V call is TRBV5-1, the J call TRBJ1-3; no clear D gene. Trimming left V 0 bases short and J 0 bases short, with 7 bases between. The germline CDR1 and CDR2 sequences are SGHRS and YFSETQ. CDR3 length: 15 residues. This CDR3 is CASSLDGTSGNTIYF. CDR3 nucleotides: TGCGCCAGCAGCTTGGATGGAACCTCTGGAAACACCATATATTTT.

Many counts were recorded for this clonotype. V is TRBV5-5 and J is TRBJ2-7; 8 nucleotides agree with TRBD2. Losses at the gene ends were 0 bases for V and 2 bases for J; bases not matched to a gene: 4. Looked up from germline, CDR1 is SGHKS and CDR2 is YYEKEE (reference sequence). The CDR3 length is 15 residues. The CDR3 coding sequence is TGTGCCAGCAGCTTGGATAGCGGGGACACCTACGAGCAGTACTTC. Protein sequence: CASSLDSGDTYEQYF.

Only a few counts were recorded for this clonotype. This chain joins TRBV20-1 and TRBJ2-3; D is perhaps TRBD2 (6 bases). Trimming left V 5 bases short and J 1 base short, with 10 bases between. This CDR3 contains 13 residues. In germline, CDR1 is DFQATT, CDR2 SNEGSKA (reference sequence). CDR3 loop: CSAAIAGTDTQYF. In DNA, the CDR3 is TGCAGTGCTGCCATAGCGGGCACAGATACGCAGTATTTT.

This clonotype showed up just a few times. The gene calls are TRBV25-1 and TRBJ1-4; no firm D call. The CDR3 spans 13 residues. Trimming cost V 3 bases and J 13 bases, with 15 bases left between them. The germline CDR1 and CDR2 sequences are MGHDK and SYGVNS. The CDR3 loop is CASSDRAGMRLFF. CDR3 in DNA: TGTGCCAGCAGTGATCGGGCAGGAATGAGACTGTTTTTT.

This clonotype was seen only a few times. The chain uses TRBV5-1 and TRBJ2-1, with 11 bases that match TRBD2. The CDR3 sequence is 16 residues long. The trim removed 3 bases at V and 2 bases at J, leaving 4 bases unmatched. Germline V CDR1 and CDR2: SGHRS, YFSETQ. The CDR3 loop reads CASSSDSGRAYNEQFF. CDR3 sequence (DNA): TGCGCCAGCAGCTCGGATAGCGGGAGGGCCTACAATGAGCAGTTCTTC.

The chain is built from TRBV12-3 or TRBV12-4 and TRBJ2-7, with 8 bases that match TRBD2. V dropped 7 bases and J dropped 0; count of bases not matched to a gene: 11. The CDR3 totals 16 residues. CDR3 amino acids: CASTLSAGGHSYEQYF. CDR3 in DNA: TGTGCCAGCACCCTATCCGCGGGGGGCCACTCCTACGAGCAGTACTTC.

The genes are TRBV5-1 and TRBJ1-2, with a weak D call TRBD1 (5 bases). The CDR3 has 14 amino acids. In germline, CDR1 is SGHRS, CDR2 YFSETQ. V gave up 4 bases and J gave up 5 bases, with 15 bases separating them. The CDR3 region is CASSPQDGQYGYTF. In DNA, the CDR3 is TGCGCCAGCAGCCCCCAGGACGGACAATATGGCTACACCTTC.

The rearrangement uses TRBV7-2 and TRBJ1-3; tentatively, D is TRBD1 (5 bases). Trimming left V 4 bases short and J 4 bases short, with 14 bases between. The CDR3 consists of 15 residues. Germline assignment: CDR1 SGHTA and CDR2 FQGNSA. The CDR3 coding sequence is TGTGCCAGCAGCTCCAGGGCATTCGACGGAAACACCATATATTTT. Its protein product is CASSSRAFDGNTIYF.

This clonotype has a count of ten or more. The rearrangement joins TRBV2 to TRBJ2-3; the D gene is possibly TRBD1 (5 bases). This CDR3 region has 13 residues. CDR1 and CDR2 (germline): SNHLY, FYNNEI. Trimming cost V 7 bases and J 1 base, with 9 bases left between them. This chain's CDR3 is CASTRQRTDTQYF. CDR3 sequence (DNA): TGTGCCAGCACTCGACAGCGCACAGATACGCAGTATTTT. Combining the CDR3 with reference TRBV2 and TRBJ2-3 gives the whole variable domain EPEVTQTPSHQVTQMGQEVILRCVPISNHLYFYWYRQILGQKVEFLVSFYNNEISEKSEIFDDQFSVERPDGSNFTLKIRSTKLEDSAMYFCASTRQRTDTQYFGPGTRLTVL.

This clonotype showed up just a few times. V is TRBV12-3 or TRBV12-4 and J is TRBJ1-3, with 7 bases lining up with TRBD1. The CDR3 runs 16 residues. With 3 bases clipped from V and 1 base from J, the junction kept 6 bases outside the gene matches. This CDR3 reads CASSFETGISGNTIYF. The CDR3 bases are TGTGCCAGCAGTTTCGAGACAGGGATTTCTGGAAACACCATATATTTT.

There are a few counts of this clonotype. The rearrangement links TRBV4-2 to TRBJ2-3; D not certain. CDR1 LGHNA and CDR2 YNFKEQ come from the germline V gene. Trimming left V 1 base short and J 0 bases short, with 8 bases between. The CDR3 covers 15 residues. CDR3 DNA: TGTGCCAGCAGCCAAGGAGTAGCAAGCACAGATACGCAGTATTTT. Translating it yields CASSQGVASTDTQYF.

This clonotype was picked up a small number of times. The V gene is TRBV11-2, the J gene TRBJ2-3; 13 bases agree with TRBD2. Germline V gene lookup returns CDR1 SGHAT and CDR2 FQNNGV. The CDR3 runs 18 residues. The V segment lost 3 bases and the J segment 0 bases; nucleotides outside the gene matches: 6. CDR3 bases: TGTGCCAGCAGCTTGAAGGGGACTAGCGGGACTAGCACAGATACGCAGTATTTT. As protein: CASSLKGTSGTSTDTQYF.

This chain uses TRBV5-6 with TRBJ2-7; 9 nucleotides agree with TRBD2. The V and J ends lost 3 bases and 0 bases, in that order; junction bases with no gene match: 7. This CDR3 spans 16 amino acids. From germline, CDR1 is SGHDT and CDR2 YYEEEE. The CDR3 nucleotides read TGTGCCAGCAGCTGGGGGAGCGGGAGGTCCTCCTACGAGCAGTACTTC. It yields the protein CASSWGSGRSSYEQYF.